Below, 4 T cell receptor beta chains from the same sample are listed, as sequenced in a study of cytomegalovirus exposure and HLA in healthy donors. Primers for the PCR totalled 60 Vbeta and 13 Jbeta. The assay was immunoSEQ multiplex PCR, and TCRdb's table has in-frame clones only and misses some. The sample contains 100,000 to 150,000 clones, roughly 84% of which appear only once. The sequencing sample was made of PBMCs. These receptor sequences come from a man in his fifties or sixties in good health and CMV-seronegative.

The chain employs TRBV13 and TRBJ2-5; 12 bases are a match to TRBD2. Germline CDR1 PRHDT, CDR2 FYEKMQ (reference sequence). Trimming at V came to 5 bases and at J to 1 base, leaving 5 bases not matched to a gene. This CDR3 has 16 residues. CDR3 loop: CASSTRLAGAQETQYF. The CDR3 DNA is TGTGCCAGCAGCACACGACTAGCGGGGGCCCAAGAGACCCAGTACTTC. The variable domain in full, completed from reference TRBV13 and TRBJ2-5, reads AAGVIQSPRHLIKEKRETATLKCYPIPRHDTVYWYQQGPGQDPQFLISFYEKMQSDKGSIPDRFSAQQFSDYHSELNMSSLELGDSALYFCASSTRLAGAQETQYFGPGTRLLVL.

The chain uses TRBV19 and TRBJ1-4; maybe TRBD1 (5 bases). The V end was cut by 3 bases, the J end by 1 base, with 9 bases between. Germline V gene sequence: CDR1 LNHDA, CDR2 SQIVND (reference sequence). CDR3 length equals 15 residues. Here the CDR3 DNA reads TGTGCCAGTAGTATGGTGGGGCTAACTAATGAAAAACTGTTTTTT. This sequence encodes CASSMVGLTNEKLFF.

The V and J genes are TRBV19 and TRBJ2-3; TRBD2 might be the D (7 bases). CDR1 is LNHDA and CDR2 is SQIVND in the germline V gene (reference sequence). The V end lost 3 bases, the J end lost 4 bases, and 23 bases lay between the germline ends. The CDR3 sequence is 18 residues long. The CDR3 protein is CASSITPPGWGGPDTQYF. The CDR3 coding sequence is TGTGCCAGTAGTATTACCCCTCCGGGGTGGGGGGGCCCAGATACGCAGTATTTT.

CDR3 sequence reads: CASSGGDTQYF. DNA of the CDR3: TGTGCCAGCTCCGGGGGAGATACGCAGTATTTT. The chain recombines TRBV5-6 with TRBJ2-3; D perhaps matches TRBD2 (6 bases). The CDR3 is 11 residues long. Trimming took 7 bases from V and 5 from J, leaving 8 bases between them. From germline, CDR1 is SGHDT and CDR2 YYEEEE. The whole variable domain, remainder taken from reference TRBV5-6 and TRBJ2-3, is DAGVTQSPTHLIKTRGQQVTLRCSPKSGHDTVSWYQQALGQGPQFIFQYYEEEERQRGNFPDRFSGHQFPNYSSELNVNALLLGDSALYLCASSGGDTQYFGPGTRLTVL.